This TCR beta chain is from a study of beta chain features in type 1 diabetes. Findings and limits, study-wide: Because the template was cDNA, high-expressing cells might be over-represented. Researchers report that Type 1 diabetes patients had moderately but significantly shorter TCRB CDR3s across all four CD4+ subsets. Compared with healthy donors, patients appeared to share more similar naive, central memory and regulatory TCRB repertoires.

This clone turned up a few times. Its specificity is unknown. Stem cell-like memory, regulatory, central memory and naive CD4+ cells were sorted via CD45RO/CCR7/CD25/CD127/CD95/CD27. Investigators reverse transcribed all isolated RNA, so they sequenced expressed TCRB transcripts. Repertoires were generated with immunoSEQ multiplex PCR, while TCRdb's copy carries only in-frame clones and drops some. The sample contains around 710,000 clones, over 10% of which appear only once. V was pared by 0 bases and J by 2 bases, with 14 bases between. The V gene's germline CDR1 is SGHRS and CDR2 YFSETQ. CDR3 size: 16 residues.

Source material: naive CD4+ T cells from blood. The source of this sequence is a man aged 25 to 40 with type 1 diabetes. V gene TRBV5-1 combines with J gene TRBJ1-2; a possible D gene is TRBD1 (5 bases). DNA for the CDR3: TGCGCCAGCAGCTTGGCCGGGAGGGGCGGAAACTATGGCTACACCTTC. It yields the protein CASSLAGRGGNYGYTF.